This is a list of T cell receptor beta chains from one sample in a study of T cell responses to AZD1222 COVID-19 vaccine. Measured with immunoSEQ multiplex PCR; TCRdb has only the in-frame clones, and not every one. Of 90,000 to 110,000 clones in the sample, approximately 89% were seen once. This sample comprised peripheral blood, obtained 28 days after the second AZD1222 dose. These receptors came from an adult who received the AZD1222 COVID-19 vaccine. Both conserved end residues are part of each CDR3. A D gene is named only where the DNA matches it firmly. A row's size may be missing; if present it is once, few, many or a size class.

v_gene,d_gene,j_gene,abundance,CDR3aa,CDR3nt
TRBV7-8,NA,TRBJ2-7,NA,CASSYLPTSTYEQYF,TGTGCCAGCAGCTACCTCCCGACCTCAACCTACGAGCAGTACTTC
TRBV7-2,NA,TRBJ1-5,NA,CASSEAAGNQPQHF,TGTGCCAGCAGCGAGGCGGCTGGCAATCAGCCCCAGCATTTT
TRBV6-6,TRBD1,TRBJ2-3,NA,CASSLQGAPKADTQYF,TGTGCCAGCAGCTTACAGGGGGCCCCAAAAGCAGATACGCAGTATTTT
TRBV21-1,NA,TRBJ2-7,NA,CASSRNTTSGAKPTYEQYF,TGTGCCAGCAGCAGGAACACTACGTCCGGGGCTAAACCAACCTACGAGCAGTACTTC
TRBV6-5,NA,TRBJ1-5,NA,CASSPRDGNQPQHF,TGTGCCAGCAGTCCTCGGGACGGCAATCAGCCCCAGCATTTT
TRBV6-5,TRBD2,TRBJ2-3,NA,CASSWGQGGDTQYF,TGTGCCAGCAGTTGGGGCCAGGGAGGGGATACGCAGTATTTT
TRBV11-3,NA,TRBJ2-2,NA,CASSLGPARELFF,TGTGCCAGCAGCTTAGGTCCGGCCAGGGAGCTGTTTTTT
TRBV11-2,NA,TRBJ1-1,NA,CASSQTWGNTEAFF,TGTGCCAGCAGCCAGACCTGGGGGAACACTGAAGCTTTCTTT
TRBV11-2,TRBD2,TRBJ2-7,NA,CASSPLAGGDPYEQYF,TGTGCCAGCAGCCCTTTAGCGGGAGGGGATCCCTACGAGCAGTACTTC
TRBV5-1,TRBD2,TRBJ2-3,NA,CASSLVPLGGTDTQYF,TGCGCCAGCAGCTTGGTCCCCCTGGGAGGGACAGATACGCAGTATTTT
TRBV18,NA,TRBJ2-2,once,CASSPQWVNTGELFF,TGTGCCAGCTCACCGCAGTGGGTTAACACCGGGGAGCTGTTTTTT
TRBV7-9,NA,TRBJ2-2,NA,CASSLYGELFF,TGTGCCAGCAGCTTATACGGGGAGCTGTTTTTT
TRBV19,TRBD1,TRBJ2-7,NA,CASSIGGTGGYQQYF,TGTGCCAGTAGTATAGGAGGGACAGGGGGATACCAGCAGTACTTC
TRBV6-1,NA,TRBJ2-7,NA,CASSLAGGGPYEQYF,TGTGCCAGCAGCCTAGCCGGGGGAGGCCCCTACGAGCAGTACTTC
TRBV4-1,TRBD1,TRBJ1-1,NA,CASRTGGTEAFF,TGCGCCAGCAGGACAGGGGGGACTGAAGCTTTCTTT
TRBV19,NA,TRBJ2-5,NA,CASSIRRTTQETQYF,TGTGCCAGTAGTATACGCCGGACTACCCAAGAGACCCAGTACTTC
TRBV10-1,NA,TRBJ1-4,NA,CASSESMGRGEKLFF,TGCGCCAGCAGTGAGTCGATGGGAAGAGGAGAAAAACTGTTTTTT
TRBV27,TRBD1,TRBJ1-5,few,CASSLSADRLTPHNQPQHF,TGTGCCAGCAGTTTATCGGCGGACAGGCTTACCCCTCACAATCAGCCCCAGCATTTT
TRBV19,TRBD2,TRBJ2-7,NA,CASSLLAGPSYEQYF,TGTGCCAGTAGTTTATTAGCGGGGCCCTCCTACGAGCAGTACTTC
TRBV27,NA,TRBJ2-2,NA,CASRFSHTGELFF,TGTGCCAGCAGATTCTCCCACACCGGGGAGCTGTTTTTT
TRBV6-1,NA,TRBJ1-2,NA,CASRPPGAYGYTF,TGTGCCAGCAGACCACCAGGGGCCTATGGCTACACCTTC
TRBV5-5,NA,TRBJ1-5,NA,CASSLDLNQPQHF,TGTGCCAGCAGCTTGGACCTAAATCAGCCCCAGCATTTT
TRBV12-3/TRBV12-4,NA,TRBJ1-4,NA,CASSFREKLFF,TGTGCCAGCAGTTTTAGGGAAAAACTGTTTTTT
TRBV6-5,NA,TRBJ1-5,NA,CASRDYASNQPQHF,TGTGCCAGCAGAGATTATGCTAGCAATCAGCCCCAGCATTTT
TRBV11-3,TRBD2,TRBJ2-1,NA,CASSSRGGAGGYNEQFF,TGTGCCAGCAGCTCCCGGGGTGGAGCGGGGGGGTACAATGAGCAGTTCTTC
TRBV27,NA,TRBJ1-1,NA,CAAGRAVNTEAFF,TGTGCAGCAGGGAGGGCGGTGAACACTGAAGCTTTCTTT
TRBV19,NA,TRBJ1-1,NA,CASSRQGLSEAFF,TGTGCCAGTAGTAGGCAGGGGCTCTCTGAAGCTTTCTTT
TRBV28,NA,TRBJ1-1,NA,CASHLPSGTEAFF,TGTGCCAGTCACCTCCCGTCGGGCACTGAAGCTTTCTTT
TRBV11-1,NA,TRBJ2-7,NA,CASSLGREVFEQYF,TGTGCCAGCAGCTTGGGTAGGGAAGTCTTCGAGCAGTACTTC
TRBV9,TRBD1,TRBJ1-2,NA,CASSEGDRGYGYTF,TGTGCCAGCAGCGAGGGGGACAGGGGCTATGGCTACACCTTC
TRBV6-6,NA,TRBJ2-3,NA,CASSPSAASTDTQYF,TGTGCCAGCAGTCCCTCTGCCGCTAGCACAGATACGCAGTATTTT
TRBV5-1,TRBD1,TRBJ2-7,NA,CASSRDSYEQYF,TGCGCCAGCAGCAGGGACAGCTACGAGCAGTACTTC
TRBV28,NA,TRBJ1-2,NA,CASTRIYGYTF,TGTGCCAGCACTAGAATCTATGGCTACACCTTC
TRBV19,TRBD1,TRBJ1-5,NA,CASSLGQGQHF,TGTGCCAGTAGCCTTGGACAGGGCCAGCATTTT
TRBV27,NA,TRBJ2-5,NA,CASSPIETQYF,TGTGCCAGCAGTCCAATAGAGACCCAGTACTTC
TRBV6-5,NA,TRBJ1-4,NA,CASSPRRALNEKLFF,TGTGCCAGCAGTCCCCGCAGGGCCCTCAATGAAAAACTGTTTTTT
TRBV7-9,NA,TRBJ1-6,NA,CASSLEQVNSPLHF,TGTGCCAGCAGCTTAGAACAGGTCAATTCACCCCTCCACTTT
TRBV29-1,NA,TRBJ2-4,NA,CSVGLAGSVGNIQYF,TGCAGCGTTGGTTTGGCAGGGTCGGTAGGAAACATTCAGTACTTC
TRBV5-1,NA,TRBJ1-5,NA,CASSEAGNQPQHF,TGCGCCAGCAGCGAAGCTGGCAATCAGCCCCAGCATTTT
TRBV5-6,NA,TRBJ2-3,NA,CASTILRVTVFEDTQYF,TGTGCCAGCACCATCCTCCGGGTTACAGTGTTTGAAGATACGCAGTATTTT
TRBV6-5,NA,TRBJ1-1,once,CASSLGRNTEAFF,TGTGCCAGCAGTCTAGGGAGGAACACTGAAGCTTTCTTT
TRBV23-1,TRBD1,TRBJ1-3,NA,CASRRKDRGLGNTIYF,TGCGCCAGCAGACGCAAGGACAGGGGGCTTGGAAACACCATATATTTT
TRBV18,TRBD1,TRBJ1-3,NA,CASSPLGSGQAVSGNTIYF,TGTGCCAGCTCACCACTGGGATCGGGACAGGCGGTCTCTGGAAACACCATATATTTT
TRBV9,TRBD2,TRBJ2-3,NA,CASRQSGGDTDTQYF,TGTGCCAGCCGACAGAGCGGGGGGGACACAGATACGCAGTATTTT
TRBV7-9,NA,TRBJ2-5,NA,CASSLAQYQETQYF,TGTGCCAGCAGCTTGGCACAATACCAAGAGACCCAGTACTTC
TRBV19,NA,TRBJ1-2,NA,CASSIGTNYGYTF,TGTGCCAGTAGTATTGGGACAAACTATGGCTACACCTTC
TRBV7-2,NA,TRBJ1-5,NA,CASSLNDAGGYQPQHF,TGTGCCAGCAGCTTAAACGACGCCGGTGGTTATCAGCCCCAGCATTTT
TRBV27,NA,TRBJ2-1,once,CASRPGPNDKQFF,TGTGCCAGCAGGCCGGGACCTAATGATAAGCAGTTCTTC